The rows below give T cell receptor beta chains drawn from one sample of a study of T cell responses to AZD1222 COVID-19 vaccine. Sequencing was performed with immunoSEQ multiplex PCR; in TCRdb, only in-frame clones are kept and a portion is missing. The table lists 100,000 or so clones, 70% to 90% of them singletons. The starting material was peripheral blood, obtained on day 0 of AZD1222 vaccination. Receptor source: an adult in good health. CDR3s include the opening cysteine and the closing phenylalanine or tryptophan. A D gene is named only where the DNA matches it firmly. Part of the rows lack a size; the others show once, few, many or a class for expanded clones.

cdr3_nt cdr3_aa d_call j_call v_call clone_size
TGTGCCAGCAGCCAGAATTCGGCAGGCTACACCTTC CASSQNSAGYTF - TRBJ1-2 TRBV11-2 -
TGTGCCAGCAGCGCCCGACCTGGGGAATCGAACACCGGGGAGCTGTTTTTT CASSARPGESNTGELFF - TRBJ2-2 TRBV9 -
TGTGCCAGCAGCTTAGGACAGGGACAGGGTAATTCACCCCTCCACTTT CASSLGQGQGNSPLHF TRBD1 TRBJ1-6 TRBV13 -
TGTGCCAGCAGCTTAGCGGGGTCGGGCTTCTATGGCTACACCTTC CASSLAGSGFYGYTF - TRBJ1-2 TRBV7-8 -
TGCAGCAGTATGGGTAGCGGGTTCAATGAGCAGTTCTTC CSSMGSGFNEQFF TRBD2 TRBJ2-1 TRBV29-1 -
TGTGCCATCAGTGAGTCGACCGACAGGTCGAACACTGAAGCTTTCTTT CAISESTDRSNTEAFF - TRBJ1-1 TRBV10-3 -
TGTGCCAGCAGTTACATGGGAGAGGAGCAGTTCTTC CASSYMGEEQFF - TRBJ2-1 TRBV6-2/TRBV6-3 medium-sized
TGTGCCACCAGTGATGGGGCTCAAGAGACCCAGTACTTC CATSDGAQETQYF - TRBJ2-5 TRBV24-1 once
TGTGCCAGCAGTTATGATCGGGACGGATCATCACCCCTCCACTTT CASSYDRDGSSPLHF - TRBJ1-6 TRBV6-5 few
TGTGCCAGCAGCTTTTCCCGGGACAGGGATCAGCCCCAGCATTTT CASSFSRDRDQPQHF TRBD1 TRBJ1-5 TRBV7-2 -
TGTGCCAGCAGCCAAGATTTGAATGAAAAACTGTTTTTT CASSQDLNEKLFF - TRBJ1-4 TRBV4-2 -
TGTGCCAGTAGTGGACAAACAGGGGGATCCTATGGCTACACCTTC CASSGQTGGSYGYTF TRBD1 TRBJ1-2 TRBV19 -
TGTGCCAGCGGGGACCTCACAGATACGCAGTATTTT CASGDLTDTQYF - TRBJ2-3 TRBV19 -
TGCAGTGGGGGGACTGCCAACATGAACACTGAAGCTTTCTTT CSGGTANMNTEAFF - TRBJ1-1 TRBV29-1 once
TGCGCCAGCAGCCAATACTCGGGAGGGAACTCCTACAATGAGCAGTTCTTC CASSQYSGGNSYNEQFF TRBD2 TRBJ2-1 TRBV4-1 -
TGTGCCAGCAGCGAGTGGCAGAACCCCTCCTACGAGCAGTACTTC CASSEWQNPSYEQYF - TRBJ2-7 TRBV6-5 -
TGTGCCAGCAGCCAAGCAGTGGCTTTCTATGGCTACACCTTC CASSQAVAFYGYTF - TRBJ1-2 TRBV3-1/TRBV3-2 -
TGTGCCAGCAATGAAGATCCAGTCACCATGAACACTGAAGCTTTCTTT CASNEDPVTMNTEAFF - TRBJ1-1 TRBV6-1 -
TGTGCCAGCAGTCCCCGAGGGGGCAATCAGCCCCAGCATTTT CASSPRGGNQPQHF - TRBJ1-5 TRBV6-5 -
TGTGCCAGCAGGCTCGCCCCTACTGGGGGCGAGGACGCTGAAGCTTTCTTT CASRLAPTGGEDAEAFF - TRBJ1-1 TRBV27 -
TGTGCCAGCAGTCCCCGGGGGGTTGTCGACTATGGCTACACCTTC CASSPRGVVDYGYTF - TRBJ1-2 TRBV6-2/TRBV6-3 -
TGTGCCAGCAGTACAACCGGGAGATTGGGAAACATTCAGTACTTC CASSTTGRLGNIQYF - TRBJ2-4 TRBV25-1 few
TGTGCCAGCAGTTCGCTCAGGGAATCACCCCTCCACTTT CASSSLRESPLHF - TRBJ1-6 TRBV6-5 -
TGCGCCAGCAGCCAAGATAGACTAGCGGGAGTCACAGATACGCAGTATTTT CASSQDRLAGVTDTQYF TRBD2 TRBJ2-3 TRBV4-3 -
TGTGCCAGCCGGACAGGAAACACCGGGGAGCTGTTTTTT CASRTGNTGELFF TRBD1 TRBJ2-2 TRBV27 -
TGTGCCAGCAGCCCAGGCCCCCGTTATGGCTACACCTTC CASSPGPRYGYTF - TRBJ1-2 TRBV7-9 -
TGCGCCAGCAGCCAAAGCGGGGCCTACAATGAGCAGTTCTTC CASSQSGAYNEQFF TRBD2 TRBJ2-1 TRBV5-1 -
TGTGCCAGCAGTAAAGGGGGAGGGGAGACCCAGTACTTC CASSKGGGETQYF - TRBJ2-5 TRBV7-2 few
TGTGCTAGTGGTTTGGCCCGGACTAGCGGTTACACAGATACGCAGTATTTT CASGLARTSGYTDTQYF TRBD2 TRBJ2-3 TRBV12-5 -
TGTGCCAGCAGCTCCGGACAGGGAGGCTATGGCTACACCTTC CASSSGQGGYGYTF TRBD1 TRBJ1-2 TRBV7-9 -
TGTGCCAGCAGCTTGAGCGGACACGATGGCTACACCTTC CASSLSGHDGYTF - TRBJ1-2 TRBV7-9 once
TGTGCCAGCAGCGCACACCTACAGGGAACCGAGCAGTACTTC CASSAHLQGTEQYF - TRBJ2-7 TRBV11-2 -
TGTGCCAGCAGTGGCATGGGCCCGATTAGCAATCAGCCCCAGCATTTT CASSGMGPISNQPQHF - TRBJ1-5 TRBV2 -
TGTGCCAGCAGCCTAACCAGGGGGCAATCACCCCTCCACTTT CASSLTRGQSPLHF TRBD1 TRBJ1-6 TRBV7-2 -
TGTGCCAGTAGTGCTTTATCGGGGACGCACAATGAGCAGTTCTTC CASSALSGTHNEQFF - TRBJ2-1 TRBV19 -
TGCAGCGTTGATCACAAATACAATGAGCAGTTCTTC CSVDHKYNEQFF - TRBJ2-1 TRBV29-1 -
TGTGCCAGCAGCTTACTGGGGGGTACTTCACCCCTCCACTTT CASSLLGGTSPLHF - TRBJ1-6 TRBV11-2 -
TGTGCCAGCAGTTTCGATCGAACGCGGCTTTACGAGCAGTACTTC CASSFDRTRLYEQYF - TRBJ2-7 TRBV6-2/TRBV6-3 once
TGTGCCAGCAGCTTATTTCAGGGTTATGGCTACACCTTC CASSLFQGYGYTF - TRBJ1-2 TRBV7-2 -
TGTGCCAGCAGCCATAGGGTCCCGGCGGAGACCCAGTACTTC CASSHRVPAETQYF - TRBJ2-5 TRBV3-1/TRBV3-2 -
TGTGCCAGCAGTGAAGGGGAGACAGGGTATATGAACACTGAAGCTTTCTTT CASSEGETGYMNTEAFF TRBD1 TRBJ1-1 TRBV2 -
TGTGCCAGCAGTCCCCGGACTAGCGGCCTCAATGAGCAGTTCTTC CASSPRTSGLNEQFF TRBD2 TRBJ2-1 TRBV27 -
TGTGCCAGCAGCTCACAGGGAAAGCTGTTGGGTGAGTACACAGATACGCAGTATTTT CASSSQGKLLGEYTDTQYF - TRBJ2-3 TRBV7-3 -
TGTGCCAGCAGCTTAGGGTCTAGCGGAGACAATGAGCAGTTCTTC CASSLGSSGDNEQFF TRBD2 TRBJ2-1 TRBV7-9 -
TGTGCCAGCAGCCAAGCTGCCTCTAGGGACTATGGCTACACCTTC CASSQAASRDYGYTF - TRBJ1-2 TRBV4-2 -
TGTGCCAGCAGCGAAAGGCAGGGGCTAGGACAAGAGACCCAGTACTTC CASSERQGLGQETQYF - TRBJ2-5 TRBV6-1 once
TGCGCCAGCAGCTCCCTACCGGGACCCGAAGCTTTCTTT CASSSLPGPEAFF - TRBJ1-1 TRBV5-1 -
TGTGCCAGTAGTATACGGGGCCAGAACACTGAAGCTTTCTTT CASSIRGQNTEAFF - TRBJ1-1 TRBV19 -
TGTGCCAGCAGCCACCCCGGGGGGGGCACAGATACGCAGTATTTT CASSHPGGGTDTQYF TRBD2 TRBJ2-3 TRBV5-4 -
TGTGCCAGTAGCCACAGGGGGATCGGAAACACCATATATTTT CASSHRGIGNTIYF TRBD1 TRBJ1-3 TRBV19 few
TGTGCCAGCAGCTTAGGGGGCCAGAACAATGAGCAGTTCTTC CASSLGGQNNEQFF - TRBJ2-1 TRBV7-2 -
TGTGCCAGCAGCCAAGAATGGGGACAGATCTATGGCTACACCTTC CASSQEWGQIYGYTF TRBD1 TRBJ1-2 TRBV4-2 -
TGTGCCAGCAAGGGTGGGACAGAGTATAATTCACCCCTCCACTTT CASKGGTEYNSPLHF TRBD1 TRBJ1-6 TRBV5-1 -
TGTGCCAGCCGCGGTTGGGGGAGCTCCTATAATTCACCCCTCCACTTT CASRGWGSSYNSPLHF - TRBJ1-6 TRBV27 -
TGCGCCAGCAGCGAAGACAGAAATAGCAATCAGCCCCAGCATTTT CASSEDRNSNQPQHF - TRBJ1-5 TRBV4-1 -
TGTGCCAGCAGCTTAGCAGGGATTGGAAACACTGAAGCTTTCTTT CASSLAGIGNTEAFF - TRBJ1-1 TRBV7-2 -
TGTGCCAGCAGTGAAGGCCGCTATGGCTACACCTTC CASSEGRYGYTF - TRBJ1-2 TRBV2 -